This TCR beta chain came from a study of cytomegalovirus exposure and HLA in healthy donors. Study details: A preliminary data release comprised 80 million to 95 million unique TCRs obtained from HLA-typed donors. Study-level results: Rarity characterized most TCR sequences, yet some public TCRs appeared in many donors. On later analysis, the bulk of CMV-associated TCR beta chains appeared to be HLA-restricted. In a later analysis, at a false discovery rate of 0.05, over 15,000 TCR beta sequences were associated with HLA alleles.

Primers included in the PCR were 60 Vbeta and 13 Jbeta primers. Libraries were prepared by immunoSEQ multiplex PCR; TCRdb keeps only in-frame clonotypes and omits some of them. The sample has some 120,000 clones, 80% seen once. Germline lookup yields CDR1 MGHRA and CDR2 YSYEKL. The CDR3 is 15 amino acids. Trimming took 1 base from V and 7 from J; bases not matched to a gene: 3. This clone was detected only once. Its antigen is not known. The TCR was taken from a man aged 25-45 years in good health and CMV-seropositive. Material for sequencing was PBMCs. The rearrangement joins TRBV4-1 to TRBJ2-1; 11 positions agree with TRBD1. In DNA, the CDR3 is TGCGCCAGCAGCCAAGTAGGGACAGGGGGAAATGAGCAGTTCTTC. The encoded protein is CASSQVGTGGNEQFF.